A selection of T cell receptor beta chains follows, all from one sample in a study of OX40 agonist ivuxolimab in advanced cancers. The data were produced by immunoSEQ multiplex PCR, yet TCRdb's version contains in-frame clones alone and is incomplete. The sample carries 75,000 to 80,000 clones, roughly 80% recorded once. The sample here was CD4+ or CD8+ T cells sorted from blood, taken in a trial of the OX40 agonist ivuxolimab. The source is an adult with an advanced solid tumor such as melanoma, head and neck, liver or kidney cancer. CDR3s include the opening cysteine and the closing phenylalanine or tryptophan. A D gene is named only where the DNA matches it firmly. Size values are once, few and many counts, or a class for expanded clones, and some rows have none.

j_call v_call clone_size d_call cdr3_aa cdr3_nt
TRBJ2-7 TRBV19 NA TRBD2 CASSGEGRNEQYF TGTGCCAGTAGTGGGGAGGGGAGAAACGAGCAGTACTTC
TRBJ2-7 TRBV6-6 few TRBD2 CASTRLAGSYEQYF TGTGCCAGCACCAGACTAGCGGGGTCCTACGAGCAGTACTTC
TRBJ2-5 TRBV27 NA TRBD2 CASSPRGFSGGQETQYF TGTGCCAGCAGTCCCCGGGGATTTAGCGGGGGGCAAGAGACCCAGTACTTC
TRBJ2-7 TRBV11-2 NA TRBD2 CASSTTSSGRYEQYF TGTGCCAGCAGCACCACTTCTAGCGGGAGATACGAGCAGTACTTC
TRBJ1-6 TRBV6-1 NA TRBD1 CASSPGQGLGSPLHF TGTGCCAGCAGTCCAGGACAGGGTTTGGGTTCACCCCTCCACTTT
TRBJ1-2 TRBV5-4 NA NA CASSEPTRSGRDTF TGTGCCAGCAGCGAACCCACTAGATCCGGCAGGGACACCTTC
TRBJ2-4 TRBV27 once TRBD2 CASRLTSGRSQYF TGTGCCAGCAGGCTGACTAGCGGGAGGTCTCAGTACTTC
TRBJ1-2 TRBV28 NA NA CASRGGVGDGYTF TGTGCCAGCCGGGGGGGTGTTGGTGATGGCTACACCTTC
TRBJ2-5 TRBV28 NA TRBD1 CASSVDREVQETQYF TGTGCCAGCAGCGTGGACAGGGAAGTCCAAGAGACCCAGTACTTC
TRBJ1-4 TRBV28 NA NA CASGYLGFIGNEKLFF TGTGCCAGCGGTTATTTGGGGTTCATAGGTAATGAAAAACTGTTTTTT
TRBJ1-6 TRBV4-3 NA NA CASSQGVNSPLHF TGCGCCAGCAGCCAAGGAGTTAATTCACCCCTCCACTTT
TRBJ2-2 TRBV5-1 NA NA CASSLVHIRSGELFF TGCGCCAGCAGCTTGGTCCACATTCGGTCCGGGGAGCTGTTTTTT
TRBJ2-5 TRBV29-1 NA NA CSVAGKETQYF TGCAGCGTAGCAGGGAAAGAGACCCAGTACTTC
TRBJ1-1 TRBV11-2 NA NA CASSTQGDTEAFF TGTGCCAGCAGCACCCAGGGAGACACTGAAGCTTTCTTT
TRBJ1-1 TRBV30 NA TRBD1 CAWDRGQNTEAFF TGTGCCTGGGACAGGGGCCAGAACACTGAAGCTTTCTTT
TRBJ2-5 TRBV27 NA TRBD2 CASRPGGYQETQYF TGTGCCAGCAGACCGGGAGGTTACCAAGAGACCCAGTACTTC
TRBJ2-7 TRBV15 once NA CATSRDSAYEQYF TGTGCCACCAGCAGAGATTCAGCCTACGAGCAGTACTTC
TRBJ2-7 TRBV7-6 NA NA CASRRSTVSAHYEQYF TGTGCCAGCAGACGATCGACAGTGTCGGCCCATTACGAGCAGTACTTC
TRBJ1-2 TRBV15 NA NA CATSRDYVTGRVGYTF TGTGCCACCAGCAGAGATTACGTAACAGGGAGAGTCGGCTACACCTTC
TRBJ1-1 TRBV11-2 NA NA CASSYEGETEAFF TGTGCCAGCAGTTACGAGGGGGAGACTGAAGCTTTCTTT
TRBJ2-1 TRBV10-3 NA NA CAISGTDTRLFNEQFF TGTGCCATCAGTGGGACGGACACAAGGCTGTTCAATGAGCAGTTCTTC
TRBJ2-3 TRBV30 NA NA CAWCRGEADTQYF TGTGCCTGGTGCAGGGGGGAGGCAGATACGCAGTATTTT
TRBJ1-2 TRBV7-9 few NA CASSLAEAGYTF TGTGCCAGCAGCTTAGCAGAGGCGGGCTACACCTTC
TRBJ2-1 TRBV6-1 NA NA CASSLRPEKQFF TGTGCCAGCTCACTGCGACCCGAGAAGCAGTTCTTC
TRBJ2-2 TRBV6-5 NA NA CASSVVGELFF TGTGCCAGCAGTGTGGTCGGGGAGCTGTTTTTT
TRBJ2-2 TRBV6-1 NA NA CASSPVRSPTGELFF TGTGCCAGCAGTCCCGTAAGGTCACCCACCGGGGAGCTGTTTTTT
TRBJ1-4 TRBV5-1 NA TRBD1 CASSYGGTGREKLFF TGCGCCAGCAGCTATGGGGGGACAGGGCGGGAAAAACTGTTTTTT
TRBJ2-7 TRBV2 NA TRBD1 CASTWRDRGPYEQYF TGTGCCAGCACCTGGAGGGACAGGGGGCCCTACGAGCAGTACTTC
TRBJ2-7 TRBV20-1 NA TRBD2 CSPNSGGTQYF TGCAGTCCAAATAGCGGGGGAACGCAGTACTTC
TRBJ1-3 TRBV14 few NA CASSPTRKAGNTIYF TGTGCCAGCAGTCCCACTCGTAAGGCTGGAAACACCATATATTTT
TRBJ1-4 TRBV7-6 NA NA CASSSGNPGEKLFF TGTGCCAGCAGCTCGGGAAACCCGGGAGAAAAACTGTTTTTT
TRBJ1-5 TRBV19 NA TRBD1 CASKDRVDYSNQPQHF TGTGCCAGCAAGGACAGGGTCGACTATAGCAATCAGCCCCAGCATTTT
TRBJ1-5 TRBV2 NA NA CASSDPRIYSNQPQHF TGTGCCAGCAGTGACCCCAGGATCTATAGCAATCAGCCCCAGCATTTT
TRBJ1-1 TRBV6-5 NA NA CASSKRNLNTEAFF TGTGCCAGCAGTAAAAGGAACTTGAACACTGAAGCTTTCTTT
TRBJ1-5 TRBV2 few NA CASRTDVYSNQPQHF TGTGCCAGCAGGACGGACGTTTATAGCAATCAGCCCCAGCATTTT
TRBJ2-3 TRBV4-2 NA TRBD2 CASSQDSSGRTDTQYF TGTGCCAGCAGCCAAGACTCAAGCGGGAGGACAGATACGCAGTATTTT
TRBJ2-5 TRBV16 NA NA CASSLRGAGQLGKTQYF TGTGCCAGCAGCCTGAGGGGAGCGGGACAACTCGGGAAGACCCAGTACTTC
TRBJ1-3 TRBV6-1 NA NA CASITGYGLGNTIYF TGTGCCAGCATTACAGGGTACGGTTTGGGAAACACCATATATTTT
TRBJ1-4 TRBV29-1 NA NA CSAQRDTNEKLFF TGCAGCGCTCAACGGGACACGAATGAAAAACTGTTTTTT
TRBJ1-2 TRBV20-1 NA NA CSATRDTQYTF TGCAGTGCCACTCGGGACACTCAATACACCTTC
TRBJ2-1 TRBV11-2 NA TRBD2 CASVRLAGGSYNEQFF TGTGCCAGCGTCAGACTAGCGGGGGGCTCCTACAATGAGCAGTTCTTC
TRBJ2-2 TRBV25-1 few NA CASSEPRGTGELFF TGTGCCAGCAGTGAGCCAAGGGGCACCGGGGAGCTGTTTTTT
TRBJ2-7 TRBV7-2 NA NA CASSSLDSPSEQYF TGTGCCAGCAGCTCCCTGGACTCGCCATCCGAGCAGTACTTC
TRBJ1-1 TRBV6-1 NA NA CASSERMVPEAFF TGTGCCAGCAGTGAAAGGATGGTCCCTGAAGCTTTCTTT
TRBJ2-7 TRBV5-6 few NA CASSLWGRGGLYEQYF TGTGCCAGCAGCTTGTGGGGGCGCGGGGGACTCTACGAGCAGTACTTC
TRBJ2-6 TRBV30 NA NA CAWNHDLSGANVLTF TGTGCCTGGAACCATGACCTCTCTGGGGCCAACGTCCTGACTTTC
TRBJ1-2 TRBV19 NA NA CASTNGGSVLLTTYGYTF TGTGCCAGTACTAACGGAGGCTCTGTGCTCCTAACTACCTATGGCTACACCTTC
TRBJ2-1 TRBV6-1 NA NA CASSELGLQSNEQFF TGTGCCAGCAGTGAACTGGGACTCCAATCCAATGAGCAGTTCTTC
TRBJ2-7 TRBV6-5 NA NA CASSAPERAYEQYF TGTGCCAGCAGCGCTCCGGAGAGGGCCTACGAGCAGTACTTC
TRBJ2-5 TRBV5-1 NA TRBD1 CASRPQQGRLETQYF TGCGCCAGCAGACCTCAACAGGGGCGGCTAGAGACCCAGTACTTC